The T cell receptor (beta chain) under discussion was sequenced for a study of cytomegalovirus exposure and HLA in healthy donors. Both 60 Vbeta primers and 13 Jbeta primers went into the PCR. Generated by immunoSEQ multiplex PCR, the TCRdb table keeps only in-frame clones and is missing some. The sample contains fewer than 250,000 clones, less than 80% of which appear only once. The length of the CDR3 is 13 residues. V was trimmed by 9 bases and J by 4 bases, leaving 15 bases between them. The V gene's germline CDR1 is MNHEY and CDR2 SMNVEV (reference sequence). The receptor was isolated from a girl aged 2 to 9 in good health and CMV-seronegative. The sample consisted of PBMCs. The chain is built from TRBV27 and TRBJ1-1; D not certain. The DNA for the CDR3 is TGTGCCAGTAACGGCCAACTAGGCACTGAAGCTTTCTTT. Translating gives CASNGQLGTEAFF.